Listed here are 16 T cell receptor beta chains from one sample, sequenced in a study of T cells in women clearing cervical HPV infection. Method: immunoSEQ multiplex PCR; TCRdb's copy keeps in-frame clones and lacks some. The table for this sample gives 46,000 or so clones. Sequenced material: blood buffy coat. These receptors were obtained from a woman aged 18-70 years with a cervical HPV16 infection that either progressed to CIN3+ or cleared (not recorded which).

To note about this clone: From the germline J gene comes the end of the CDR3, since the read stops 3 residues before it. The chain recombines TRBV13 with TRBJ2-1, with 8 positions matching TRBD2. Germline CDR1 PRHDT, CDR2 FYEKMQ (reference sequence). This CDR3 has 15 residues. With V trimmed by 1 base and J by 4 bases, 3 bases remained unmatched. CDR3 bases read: TGTGCCAGCAGCTTAGCGGGGGGGTCGTACAATGAG. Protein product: CASSLAGGSYNE. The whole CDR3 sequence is CASSLAGGSYNEQFF.

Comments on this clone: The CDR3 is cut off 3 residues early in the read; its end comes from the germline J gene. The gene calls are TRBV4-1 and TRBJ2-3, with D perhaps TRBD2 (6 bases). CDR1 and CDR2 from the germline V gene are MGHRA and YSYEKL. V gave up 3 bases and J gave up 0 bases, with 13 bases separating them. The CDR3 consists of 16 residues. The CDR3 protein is CASSQGRDSSTDTQYF. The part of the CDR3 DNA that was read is TGCGCCAGCAGCCAGGGCAGGGACTCTAGCACAGATACG.

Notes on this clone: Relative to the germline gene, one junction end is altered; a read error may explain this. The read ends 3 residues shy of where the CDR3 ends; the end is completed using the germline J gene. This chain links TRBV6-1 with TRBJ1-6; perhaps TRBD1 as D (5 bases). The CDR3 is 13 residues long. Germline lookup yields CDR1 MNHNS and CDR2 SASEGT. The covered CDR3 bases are TGTGCCAGCGGTGACAGCGAAAATTCACCC. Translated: CASGDSENSP. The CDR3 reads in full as CASGDSENSPLHF.

CDR3 DNA (partial): TGTGCCAGTTCGGACGTAGCGGGAATGCGCTACGAG. It is translated as CASSDVAGMRYE. The complete CDR3 protein is CASSDVAGMRYEQYF. This chain joins TRBV7-9 and TRBJ2-7; 8 nucleotides line up with TRBD2. The read is 3 residues too short to cover the CDR3 end, so that end is filled in from the germline J gene. The germline gives CDR1 SEHNR, CDR2 FQNEAQ (reference sequence). V lost 9 bases and J lost 3; bases outside the gene matches: 13. The CDR3 has 15 residues.

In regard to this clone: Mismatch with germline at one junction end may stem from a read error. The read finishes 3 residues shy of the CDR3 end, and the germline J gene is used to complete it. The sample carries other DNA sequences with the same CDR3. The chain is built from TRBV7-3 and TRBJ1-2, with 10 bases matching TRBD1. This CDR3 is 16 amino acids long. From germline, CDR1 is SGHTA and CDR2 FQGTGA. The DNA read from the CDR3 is TGTGCCAGCAGCGTCGGGACAGGGGTTATCGGCTATGGA. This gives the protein CASSVGTGVIGYG. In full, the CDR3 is CASSVGTGVIGYGYTF.

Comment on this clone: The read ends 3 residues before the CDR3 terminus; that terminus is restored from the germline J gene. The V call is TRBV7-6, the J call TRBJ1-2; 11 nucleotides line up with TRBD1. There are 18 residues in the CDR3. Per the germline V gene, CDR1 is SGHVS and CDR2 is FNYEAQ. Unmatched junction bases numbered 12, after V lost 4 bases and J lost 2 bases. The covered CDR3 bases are TGTGCCAGCAGCTCTAGCCTCGGGACAGGGGGGGGGAACTATGGC. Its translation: CASSSSLGTGGGNYG. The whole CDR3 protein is CASSSSLGTGGGNYGYTF.

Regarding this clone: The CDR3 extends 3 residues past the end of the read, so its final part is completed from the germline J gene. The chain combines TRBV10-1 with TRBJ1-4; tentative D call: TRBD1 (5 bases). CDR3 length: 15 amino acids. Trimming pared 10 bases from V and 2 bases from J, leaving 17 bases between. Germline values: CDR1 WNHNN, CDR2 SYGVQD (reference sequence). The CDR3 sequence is CATQPGKVTNEKLFF. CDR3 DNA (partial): TGCGCCACACAGCCAGGGAAGGTCACTAATGAAAAA.

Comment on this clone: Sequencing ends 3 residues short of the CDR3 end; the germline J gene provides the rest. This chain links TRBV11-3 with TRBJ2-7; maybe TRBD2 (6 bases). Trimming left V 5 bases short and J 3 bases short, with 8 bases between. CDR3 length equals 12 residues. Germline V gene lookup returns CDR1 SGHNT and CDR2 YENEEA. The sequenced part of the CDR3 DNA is TGTGCCAGCAGCGCCGGGGGCTACGAG. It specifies CASSAGGYE. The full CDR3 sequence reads CASSAGGYEQYF.

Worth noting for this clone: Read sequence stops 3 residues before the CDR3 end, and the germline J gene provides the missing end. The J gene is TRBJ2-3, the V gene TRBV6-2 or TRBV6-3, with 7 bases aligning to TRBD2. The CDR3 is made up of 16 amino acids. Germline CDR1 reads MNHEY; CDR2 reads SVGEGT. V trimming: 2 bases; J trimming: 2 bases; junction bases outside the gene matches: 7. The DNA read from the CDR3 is TGTGCCAGCAGTTACAGGCTAGCGGAGCCCACAGATACG. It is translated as CASSYRLAEPTDT. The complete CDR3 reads CASSYRLAEPTDTQYF.

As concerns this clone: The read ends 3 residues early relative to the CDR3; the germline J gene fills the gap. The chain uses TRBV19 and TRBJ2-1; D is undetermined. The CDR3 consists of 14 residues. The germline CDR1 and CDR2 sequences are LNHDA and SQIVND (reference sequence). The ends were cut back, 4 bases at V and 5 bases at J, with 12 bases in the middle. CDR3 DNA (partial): TGTGCCAGTAGTAGCGTAGCCCCGGACAATGAG. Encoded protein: CASSSVAPDNE. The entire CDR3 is CASSSVAPDNEQFF.

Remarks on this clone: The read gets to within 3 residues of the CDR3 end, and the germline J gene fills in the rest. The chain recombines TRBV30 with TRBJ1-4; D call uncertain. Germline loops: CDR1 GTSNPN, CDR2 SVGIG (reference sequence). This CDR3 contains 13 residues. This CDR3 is CAWWRGLNSPLFF. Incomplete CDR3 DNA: TGTGCCTGGTGGAGAGGGCTGAATTCACCA.

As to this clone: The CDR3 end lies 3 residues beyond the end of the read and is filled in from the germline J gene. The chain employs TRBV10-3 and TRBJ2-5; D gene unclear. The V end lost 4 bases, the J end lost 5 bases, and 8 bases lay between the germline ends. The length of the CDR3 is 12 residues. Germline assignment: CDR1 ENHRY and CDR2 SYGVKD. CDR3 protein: CAISAFQETQYF. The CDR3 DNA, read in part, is TGTGCCATCAGTGCCTTCCAGGAGACC.

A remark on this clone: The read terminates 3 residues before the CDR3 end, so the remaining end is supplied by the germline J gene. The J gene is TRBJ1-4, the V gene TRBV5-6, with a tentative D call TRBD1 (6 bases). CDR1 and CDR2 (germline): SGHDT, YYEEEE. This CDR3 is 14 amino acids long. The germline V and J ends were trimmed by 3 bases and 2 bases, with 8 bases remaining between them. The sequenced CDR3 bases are TGTGCCAGCAGCTGGGGGGGCACTAATGAAAAA. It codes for CASSWGGTNEK. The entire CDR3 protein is CASSWGGTNEKLFF.

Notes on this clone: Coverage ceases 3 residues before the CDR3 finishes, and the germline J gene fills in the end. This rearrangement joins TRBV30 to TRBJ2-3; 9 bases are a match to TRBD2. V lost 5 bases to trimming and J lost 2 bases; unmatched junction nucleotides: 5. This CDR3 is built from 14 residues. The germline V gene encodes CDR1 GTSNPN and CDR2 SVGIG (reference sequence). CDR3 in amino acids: CAWDLAGTTDTQYF. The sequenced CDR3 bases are TGTGCCTGGGACCTAGCGGGAACCACAGATACG.

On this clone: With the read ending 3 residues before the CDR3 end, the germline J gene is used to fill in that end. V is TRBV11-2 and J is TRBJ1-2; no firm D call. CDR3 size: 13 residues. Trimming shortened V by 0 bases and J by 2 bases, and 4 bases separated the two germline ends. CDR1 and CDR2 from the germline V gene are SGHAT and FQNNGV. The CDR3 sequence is CASSLDRNYGYTF. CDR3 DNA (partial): TGTGCCAGCAGCTTAGATCGGAACTATGGC.

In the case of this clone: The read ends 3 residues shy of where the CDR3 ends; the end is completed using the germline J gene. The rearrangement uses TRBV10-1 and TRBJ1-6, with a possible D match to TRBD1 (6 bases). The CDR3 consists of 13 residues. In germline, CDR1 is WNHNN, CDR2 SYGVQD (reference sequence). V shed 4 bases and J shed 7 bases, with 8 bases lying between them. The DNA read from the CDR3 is TGCGCCAGCAGTGCGGACAGAAATTCACCC. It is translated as CASSADRNSP. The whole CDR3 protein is CASSADRNSPLHF.